What follows describes a single T cell receptor beta chain. Its specificity is unknown. PCR amplification relied on 60 Vbeta primers (plus 13 Jbeta primers). As handled by the study authors: In a later analysis, around 10 million of approximately 80 million unique beta chains occurred in at least two donors. Sequenced by immunoSEQ multiplex PCR; TCRdb stores in-frame clones only, minus some. V, J and clone size reflect that table, while D and trimming were determined from the DNA. This repertoire shows about 130,000 clones, more than 9% found once; its top ten account for 3.5% to 5%. Germline V CDR1 and CDR2: MDHEN, SYDVKM. Trimming pared 6 bases from V and 7 bases from J, leaving 19 bases between. The CDR3 is 15 amino acids. The sample belongs to a study of cytomegalovirus exposure and HLA in healthy donors. Study outcomes and limitations: Analysis was carried out at a later point, and it linked a missense DCLRE1C variant to TCR beta V- and J-gene trimming.

This clonotype was sampled from a woman aged 18-30 years in good health and CMV-seropositive. The chain uses TRBV28 and TRBJ1-5, with a possible D match to TRBD1 (6 bases). Sequencing used PBMCs. The CDR3 protein is CASRLRTGFNQPQHF. As DNA, the CDR3 is TGTGCCAGCAGGTTACGTACAGGGTTCAACCAGCCCCAGCATTTT.